This TCR beta chain was retrieved from a study of OX40 agonist ivuxolimab in advanced cancers. Across the whole study: Patients were given ivuxolimab, an antibody that agonizes OX40 (CD134). Every 2 weeks, ivuxolimab was infused into the patients intravenously at between 0.01 and 10 mg/kg.

Profiled with immunoSEQ multiplex PCR; TCRdb holds only in-frame clones, not every one. In the table there are 55,000 to 60,000 clones, about 87% of which are singletons. Deletions cut 6 bases from V and 6 bases from J, with 12 bases between. Germline lookup yields CDR1 MNHNS and CDR2 SASEGT. CDR3 length: 14 residues. This clone appeared once. The antigen is undetermined. Study outcomes and limitations: CD4+ and CD8+ T cells in blood underwent clonal expansion by week 6 at 0.1 to 3.0 mg/kg. The antigens recognized by the expanded peripheral T cells, that is their antigen specificity, were not determined.

The TCR originated in an adult with an advanced solid tumor such as melanoma, head and neck, liver or kidney cancer. The starting material was CD4+ or CD8+ T cells sorted from blood, obtained in a trial of the OX40 agonist ivuxolimab. This chain uses TRBV6-1 with TRBJ1-6; D is ambiguous. The CDR3 coding sequence is TGTGCCAGCAGAAAGATAGATTTTAATTCACCCCTCCACTTT. Protein product: CASRKIDFNSPLHF.